The T cell receptor (beta chain) under discussion was sequenced for a study of cytomegalovirus exposure and HLA in healthy donors. Study-wide results and limits: Being indistinguishable, some V segments were excluded, TRBV6-2 and TRBV6-3 among them. One cluster of highly shared sequence variants probably arose as a sequencing artifact. In a later analysis, DRB1 alleles had the most associated TCRs; HLA-C alleles the fewest.

In regard to this clone: Its antigen remains unidentified.

Use of 60 Vbeta and 13 Jbeta primers characterized the PCR. Only in-frame clones appear in the TCRdb table, and some are missing; sequencing was by immunoSEQ multiplex PCR. Here the sample spans 200,000 to 250,000 clones, approximately 84% being singletons. The CDR3 runs 13 residues. Germline CDR1 is SGHAT and CDR2 is FQNNGV. Trimming left V 10 bases short and J 0 bases short, with 9 bases between. The specimen was PBMCs. This sequence was found in a woman in her thirties or forties in good health and CMV-seronegative. The J gene is TRBJ2-2, the V gene TRBV11-2; D call uncertain. CDR3 loop: CATHQANTGELFF. The DNA for the CDR3 is TGTGCCACCCATCAGGCGAACACCGGGGAGCTGTTTTTT.